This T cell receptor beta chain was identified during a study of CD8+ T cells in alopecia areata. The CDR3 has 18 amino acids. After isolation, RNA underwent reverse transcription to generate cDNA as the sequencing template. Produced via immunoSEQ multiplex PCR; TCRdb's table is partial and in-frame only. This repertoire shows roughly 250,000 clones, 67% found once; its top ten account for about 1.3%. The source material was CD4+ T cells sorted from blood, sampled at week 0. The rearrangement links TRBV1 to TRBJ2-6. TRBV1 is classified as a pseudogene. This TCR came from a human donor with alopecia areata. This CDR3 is CTSSQDGPTKAGANVLTF. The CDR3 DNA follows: TGCACCAGCAGCCAAGATGGTCCCACAAAGGCTGGGGCCAACGTCCTGACTTTC.